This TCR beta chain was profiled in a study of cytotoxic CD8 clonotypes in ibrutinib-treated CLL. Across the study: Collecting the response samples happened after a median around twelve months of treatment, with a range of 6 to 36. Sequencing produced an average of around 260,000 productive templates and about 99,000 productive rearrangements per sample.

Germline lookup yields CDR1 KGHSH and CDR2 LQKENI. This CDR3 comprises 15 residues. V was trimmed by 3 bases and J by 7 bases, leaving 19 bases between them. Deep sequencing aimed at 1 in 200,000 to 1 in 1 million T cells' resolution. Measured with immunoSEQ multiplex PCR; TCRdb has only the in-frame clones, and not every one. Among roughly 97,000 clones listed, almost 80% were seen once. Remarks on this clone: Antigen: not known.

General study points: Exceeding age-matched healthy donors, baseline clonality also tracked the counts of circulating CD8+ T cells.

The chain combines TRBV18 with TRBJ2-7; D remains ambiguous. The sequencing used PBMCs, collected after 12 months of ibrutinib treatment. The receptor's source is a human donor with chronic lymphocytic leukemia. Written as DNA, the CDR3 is TGTGCCAGCTCACCCCAGAACTGGCGTTTGGAGGAGCAGTACTTC. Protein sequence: CASSPQNWRLEEQYF. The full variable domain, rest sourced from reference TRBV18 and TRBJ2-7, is NAGVMQNPRHLVRRRGQEARLRCSPMKGHSHVYWYRQLPEEGLKFMVYLQKENIIDESGMPKERFSAEFPKEGPSILRIQQVVRGDSAAYFCASSPQNWRLEEQYFGPGTRLTVT.